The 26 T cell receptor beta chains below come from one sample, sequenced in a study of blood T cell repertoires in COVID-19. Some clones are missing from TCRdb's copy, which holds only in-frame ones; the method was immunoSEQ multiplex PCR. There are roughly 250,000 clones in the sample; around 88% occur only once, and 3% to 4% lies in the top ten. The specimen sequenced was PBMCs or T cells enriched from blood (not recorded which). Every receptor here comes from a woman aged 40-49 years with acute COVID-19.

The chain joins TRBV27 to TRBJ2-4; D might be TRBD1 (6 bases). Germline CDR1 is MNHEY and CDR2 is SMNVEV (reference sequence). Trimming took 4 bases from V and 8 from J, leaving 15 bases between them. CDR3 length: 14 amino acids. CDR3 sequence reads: CASSSRAGVDIQYF. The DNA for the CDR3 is TGTGCCAGCAGTTCCCGGGCAGGGGTAGACATTCAGTACTTC.

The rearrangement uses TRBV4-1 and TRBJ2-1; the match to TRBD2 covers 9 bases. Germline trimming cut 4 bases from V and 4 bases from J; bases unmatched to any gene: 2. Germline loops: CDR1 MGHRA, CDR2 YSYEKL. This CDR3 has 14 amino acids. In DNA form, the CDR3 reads TGCGCCAGCAGCCGACTAGCGGTGTACAATGAGCAGTTCTTC. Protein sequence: CASSRLAVYNEQFF.

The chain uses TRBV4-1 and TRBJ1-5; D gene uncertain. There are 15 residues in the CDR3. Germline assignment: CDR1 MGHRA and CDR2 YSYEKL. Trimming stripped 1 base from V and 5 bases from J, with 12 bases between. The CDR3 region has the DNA TGCGCCAGCAGCCAAGTGTCCGAGCGGTATCAGCCCCAGCATTTT. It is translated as CASSQVSERYQPQHF.

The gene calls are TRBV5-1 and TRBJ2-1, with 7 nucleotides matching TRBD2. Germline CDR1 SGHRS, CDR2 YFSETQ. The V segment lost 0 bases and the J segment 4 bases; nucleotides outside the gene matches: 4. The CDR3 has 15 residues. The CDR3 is CASSLAPSGYNEQFF. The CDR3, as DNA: TGCGCCAGCAGCTTGGCGCCTAGCGGTTACAATGAGCAGTTCTTC.

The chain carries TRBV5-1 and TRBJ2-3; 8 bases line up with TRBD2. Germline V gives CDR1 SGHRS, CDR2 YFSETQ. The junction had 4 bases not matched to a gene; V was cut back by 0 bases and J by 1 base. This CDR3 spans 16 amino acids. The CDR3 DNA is TGCGCCAGCAGCTTGGCTACGGGAGGGGGCACAGATACGCAGTATTTT. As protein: CASSLATGGGTDTQYF.

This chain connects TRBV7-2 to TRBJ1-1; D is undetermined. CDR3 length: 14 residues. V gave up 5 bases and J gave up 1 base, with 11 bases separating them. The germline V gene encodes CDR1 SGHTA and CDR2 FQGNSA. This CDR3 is CASSVTRWNTEAFF. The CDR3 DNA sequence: TGTGCCAGCAGCGTGACAAGGTGGAACACTGAAGCTTTCTTT.

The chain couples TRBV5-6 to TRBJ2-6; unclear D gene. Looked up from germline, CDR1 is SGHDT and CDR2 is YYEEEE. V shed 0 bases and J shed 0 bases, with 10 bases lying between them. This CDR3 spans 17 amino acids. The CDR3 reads CASSLVGVSSGANVLTF. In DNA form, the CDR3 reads TGTGCCAGCAGCTTGGTTGGAGTAAGCTCTGGGGCCAACGTCCTGACTTTC.

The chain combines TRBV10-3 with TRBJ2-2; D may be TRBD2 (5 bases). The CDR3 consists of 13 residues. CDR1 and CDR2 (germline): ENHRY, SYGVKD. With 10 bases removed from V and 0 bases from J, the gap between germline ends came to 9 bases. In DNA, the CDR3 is TGTGCCACCACTAGACCGAACACCGGGGAGCTGTTTTTT. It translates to CATTRPNTGELFF.

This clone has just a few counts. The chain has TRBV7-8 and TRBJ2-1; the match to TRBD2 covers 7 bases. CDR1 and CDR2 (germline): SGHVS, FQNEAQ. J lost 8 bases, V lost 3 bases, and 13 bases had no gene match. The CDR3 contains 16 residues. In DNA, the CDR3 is TGTGCCAGCAGCTTCAACCCCCGCGGGAGTGGGTATGAGCAGTTCTTC. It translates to CASSFNPRGSGYEQFF.

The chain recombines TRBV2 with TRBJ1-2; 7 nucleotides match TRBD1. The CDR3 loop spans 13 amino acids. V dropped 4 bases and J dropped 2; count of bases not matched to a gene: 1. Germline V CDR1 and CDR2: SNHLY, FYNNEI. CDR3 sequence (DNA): TGTGCCAGCAGTGGACAGGGAAACTATGGCTACACCTTC. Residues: CASSGQGNYGYTF. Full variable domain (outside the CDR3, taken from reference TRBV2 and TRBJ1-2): EPEVTQTPSHQVTQMGQEVILRCVPISNHLYFYWYRQILGQKVEFLVSFYNNEISEKSEIFDDQFSVERPDGSNFTLKIRSTKLEDSAMYFCASSGQGNYGYTFGSGTRLTVV.

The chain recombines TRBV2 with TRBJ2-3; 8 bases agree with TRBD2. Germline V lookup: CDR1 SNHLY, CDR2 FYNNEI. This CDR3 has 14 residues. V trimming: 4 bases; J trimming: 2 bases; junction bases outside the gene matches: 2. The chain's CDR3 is CASSGREATDTQYF. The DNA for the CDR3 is TGTGCCAGCAGTGGGCGGGAGGCCACAGATACGCAGTATTTT.

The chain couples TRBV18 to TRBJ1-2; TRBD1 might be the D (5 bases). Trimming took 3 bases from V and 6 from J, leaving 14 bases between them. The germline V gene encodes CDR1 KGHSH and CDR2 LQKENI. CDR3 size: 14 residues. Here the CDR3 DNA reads TGTGCCAGCTCACCCCCTCAGGGCAGGGATGGCTACACCTTC. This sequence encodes CASSPPQGRDGYTF.

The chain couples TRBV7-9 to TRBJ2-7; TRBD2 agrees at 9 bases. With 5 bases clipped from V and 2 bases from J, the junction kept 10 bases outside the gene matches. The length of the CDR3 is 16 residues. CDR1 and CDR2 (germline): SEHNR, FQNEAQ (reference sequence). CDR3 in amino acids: CASSKYSGSDAYEQYF. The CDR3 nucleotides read TGTGCCAGCAGCAAGTATAGCGGGAGCGACGCCTACGAGCAGTACTTC. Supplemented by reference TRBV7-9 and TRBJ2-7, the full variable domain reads DTGVSQNPRHKITKRGQNVTFRCDPISEHNRLYWYRQTLGQGPEFLTYFQNEAQLEKSRLLSDRFSAERPKGSFSTLEIQRTEQGDSAMYLCASSKYSGSDAYEQYFGPGTRLTVT.

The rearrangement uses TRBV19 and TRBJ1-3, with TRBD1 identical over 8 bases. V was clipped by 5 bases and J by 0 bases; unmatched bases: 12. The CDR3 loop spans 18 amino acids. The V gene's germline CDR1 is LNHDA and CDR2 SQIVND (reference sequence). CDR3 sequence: CASSVDRDLRPSGNTIYF. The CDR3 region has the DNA TGTGCCAGTAGTGTGGACAGGGACCTTCGGCCCTCTGGAAACACCATATATTTT.

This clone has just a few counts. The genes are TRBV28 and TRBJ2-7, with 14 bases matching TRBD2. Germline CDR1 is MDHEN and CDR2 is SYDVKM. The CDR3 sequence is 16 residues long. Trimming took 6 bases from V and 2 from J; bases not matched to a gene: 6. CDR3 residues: CASSRGLAGAPYEQYF. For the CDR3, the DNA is TGTGCCAGCAGCCGGGGACTAGCGGGAGCCCCCTACGAGCAGTACTTC.

The CDR3 reads CASSLLGSRSLYEQYF. As DNA, the CDR3 is TGTGCCAGCAGCTTATTGGGGAGTCGCTCCCTTTACGAGCAGTACTTC. The chain has TRBV11-2 and TRBJ2-7; possible D gene TRBD2, 5 bases. CDR3 length equals 16 residues. V lost 2 bases and J lost 4, with 18 bases in between. Germline V gene data show CDR1 as SGHAT and CDR2 as FQNNGV.

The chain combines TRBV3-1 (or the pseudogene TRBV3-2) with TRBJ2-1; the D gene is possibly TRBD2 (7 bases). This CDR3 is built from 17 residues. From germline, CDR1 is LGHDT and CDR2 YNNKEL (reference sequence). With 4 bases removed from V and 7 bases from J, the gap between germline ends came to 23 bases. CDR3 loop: CASSRPRYREGGNEQFF. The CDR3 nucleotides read TGTGCCAGCAGCCGACCAAGGTACAGGGAGGGAGGGAATGAGCAGTTCTTC.

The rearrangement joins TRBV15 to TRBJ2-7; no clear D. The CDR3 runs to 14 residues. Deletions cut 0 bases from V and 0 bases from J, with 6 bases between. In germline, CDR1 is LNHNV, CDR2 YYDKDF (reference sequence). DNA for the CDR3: TGTGCCACCAGCAGAGATCAGGCCTCCTACGAGCAGTACTTC. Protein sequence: CATSRDQASYEQYF. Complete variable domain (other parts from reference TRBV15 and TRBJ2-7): DAMVIQNPRYQVTQFGKPVTLSCSQTLNHNVMYWYQQKSSQAPKLLFHYYDKDFNNEADTPDNFQSRRPNTSFCFLDIRSPGLGDTAMYLCATSRDQASYEQYFGPGTRLTVT.

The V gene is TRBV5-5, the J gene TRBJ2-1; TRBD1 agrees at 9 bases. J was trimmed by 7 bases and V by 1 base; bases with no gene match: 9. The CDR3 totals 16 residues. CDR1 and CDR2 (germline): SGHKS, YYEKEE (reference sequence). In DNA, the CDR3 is TGTGCCAGCAGCTTGATTCTGGGACAGGGTTTAAATGAGCAGTTCTTC. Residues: CASSLILGQGLNEQFF.

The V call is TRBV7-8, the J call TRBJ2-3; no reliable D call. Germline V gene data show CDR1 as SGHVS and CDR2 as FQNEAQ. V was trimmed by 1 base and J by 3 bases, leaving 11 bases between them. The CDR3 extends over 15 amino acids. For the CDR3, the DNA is TGTGCCAGCAGCTTAGGTGGCAGGAATACAGATACGCAGTATTTT. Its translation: CASSLGGRNTDTQYF.

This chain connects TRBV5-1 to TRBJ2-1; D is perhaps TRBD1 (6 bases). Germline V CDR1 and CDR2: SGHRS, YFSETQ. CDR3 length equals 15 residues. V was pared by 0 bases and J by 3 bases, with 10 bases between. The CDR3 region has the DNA TGCGCCAGCAGCTTGGGACAGGATCTCTACAATGAGCAGTTCTTC. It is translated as CASSLGQDLYNEQFF. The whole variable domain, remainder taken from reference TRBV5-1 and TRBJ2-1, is KAGVTQTPRYLIKTRGQQVTLSCSPISGHRSVSWYQQTPGQGLQFLFEYFSETQRNKGNFPGRFSGRQFSNSRSEMNVSTLELGDSALYLCASSLGQDLYNEQFFGPGTRLTVL.

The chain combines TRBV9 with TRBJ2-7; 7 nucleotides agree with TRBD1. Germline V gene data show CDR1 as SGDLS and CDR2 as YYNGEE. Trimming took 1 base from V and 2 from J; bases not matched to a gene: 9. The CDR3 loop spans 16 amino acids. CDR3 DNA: TGTGCCAGCAGCGTACCTGGGACAGTCCTCCCCTACGAGCAGTACTTC. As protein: CASSVPGTVLPYEQYF.

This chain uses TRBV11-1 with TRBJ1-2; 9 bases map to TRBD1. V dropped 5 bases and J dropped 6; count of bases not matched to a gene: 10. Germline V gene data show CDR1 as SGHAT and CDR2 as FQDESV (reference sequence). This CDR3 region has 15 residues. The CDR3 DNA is TGTGCCAGCAGCGACCCCGGGACAGGGAGGCATGGCTACACCTTC. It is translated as CASSDPGTGRHGYTF.

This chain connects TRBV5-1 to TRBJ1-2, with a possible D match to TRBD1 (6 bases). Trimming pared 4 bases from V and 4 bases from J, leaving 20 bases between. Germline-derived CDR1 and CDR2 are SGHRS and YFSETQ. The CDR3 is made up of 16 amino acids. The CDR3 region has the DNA TGCGCCAGCAGCAGATCGTCACAGGGAATGGTCTATGGCTACACCTTC. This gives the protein CASSRSSQGMVYGYTF.

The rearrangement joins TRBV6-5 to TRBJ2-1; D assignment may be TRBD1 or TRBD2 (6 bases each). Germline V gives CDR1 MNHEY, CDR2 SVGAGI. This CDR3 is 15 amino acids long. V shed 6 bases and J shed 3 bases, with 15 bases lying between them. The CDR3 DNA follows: TGTGCCAGCAGGTACAGGGTGGAGGGCTACAATGAGCAGTTCTTC. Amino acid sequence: CASRYRVEGYNEQFF.

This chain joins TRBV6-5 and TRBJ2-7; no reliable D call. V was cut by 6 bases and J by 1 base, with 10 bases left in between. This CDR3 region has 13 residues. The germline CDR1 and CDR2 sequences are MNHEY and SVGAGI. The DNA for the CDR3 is TGTGCCAGCAGACAAGACACGTCCTACGAGCAGTACTTC. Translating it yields CASRQDTSYEQYF.